Detailed here is one TCR beta chain. This CDR3 is 19 amino acids long. The germline V gene encodes CDR1 PRHDT and CDR2 FYEKMQ (reference sequence). V lost 5 bases, J lost 2 bases, and 17 bases stayed unmatched. Indicated treatment: around 19 received Ad26.COV2.S at low or high dose, single or two shots; roughly five received placebo; per-sample allocation not given. The samples were gathered on day 63 after the first injection of vaccine or placebo. Profiling relied on immunoSEQ multiplex PCR, and the TCRdb table lists in-frame clones only, not all of them. The sample holds a few hundred thousand clones, about 90% seen once. The sample originates from a study of Ad26.COV2.S vaccination and SARS-CoV-2 variants.

This receptor was obtained from a person aged 18-60 years who received the Ad26.COV2.S COVID-19 vaccine or a placebo. The chain joins TRBV13 to TRBJ2-3; 9 bases align to TRBD1. This material consisted of peripheral blood, taken in a trial of Ad26.COV2.S vaccine versus placebo. The CDR3 loop is CASSHPARDRELFTDTQYF. The CDR3 DNA reads TGTGCCAGCAGCCACCCTGCCAGGGACAGGGAGCTTTTCACAGATACGCAGTATTTT.